Sequencing of this T cell receptor (beta chain) was carried out in a study of siplizumab effects on memory and regulatory T cells (dated by TCRdb to the late 2010s). For context, the study as a whole: The effect of the anti-CD2 antibody siplizumab on alloreactive T-cell subsets was examined in allogeneic mixed lymphocyte reactions constructed from human PBMCs. General study outcomes and caveats: Whether proliferating Tregs from siplizumab cultures actually had suppressive function was not functionally confirmed. A naive or memory phenotype could not be assigned to roughly 75-96% of proliferating CD4+ or CD8+ clones. Because sequences at frequencies below about 10^-5 were poorly captured, only a minor fraction of alloreactive clones could be mapped back to unstimulated subsets. Siplizumab significantly lowered the cumulative frequency of alloreactive sequences that could be traced to unstimulated CD4+ memory T cells. Unstimulated naive T cells appeared more diverse than memory T cells, and naive cells seemed to contribute substantially to the alloresponse. Among mappable alloreactive CD4+ clones, the Treg-derived fraction averaged approximately 69% with siplizumab versus around 25% in control reactions.

TCRbeta CDR3 sequencing was performed on sorted unstimulated T cells and on proliferating T cells recovered from mixed lymphocyte reactions. Fresh whole blood from ten to eleven HLA-typed healthy donors served as the source for isolating PBMCs. To map where alloreactive clones came from, CD4+ non-regulatory T cells in the unstimulated state were FACS-sorted. To prepare the library, the immunoSEQ multiplex PCR assay was applied. About 10^5 TCR templates per sample were assayed by the deep sequencing platform. Genomic DNA extracted from sorted T cells was used for TCRbeta CDR3 sequencing. Processing in the source paper ran as follows. The R programming language was used for the clonal analysis of the TCRbeta CDR3 data. Alloreactive CD4+ and CD8+ clones were identified by comparing unstimulated samples to CFSE-low samples taken after the reaction. Regulatory or non-regulatory origin was assigned to alloreactive CD4+ clones by matching of sequences to sorted unstimulated Treg and non-Treg repertoires. The source is immuneACCESS, and TCRdb retained only in-frame sequences with V and J called. Part of the clones is not carried over; for the studies checked, unresolved V genes explain less than half of this, and the remainder is unexplained. Clone size and V and J calls were adopted from that table, with D and trimming inferred from the DNA. The sample table shows about 120,000 clones, and roughly 93% are seen once. The ten biggest clones cover around 0.16% of the sample.

CDR1 SGHKS and CDR2 YYEKEE are derived from the germline V gene (reference sequence). CDR3 length: 15 amino acids, cysteine to phenylalanine. CDR3 DNA is the only sequence kept; it has 45 bases, read in frame from the first base. At the junction V is shortened by 4 bases and J by 7 bases, with 21 bases in between. This clone appeared once. The specificity of this receptor is unknown. Base qualities are missing; no much larger clone stands one base away. Sequencing input: non-Treg CD4+ T cells sorted from blood. Sample cell subset or site, as interpreted from the label and publication: FACS-sorted unstimulated CD4+ non-regulatory T cells. The TCR originated in a human donor in good health. Here the chain combines TRBV5-5 and TRBJ2-7; there is no confident call for the D gene. This receptor has the CDR3 CASSPQPGPLSEQYF. In nucleotide form, the sequence is TGTGCCAGCAGCCCGCAGCCGGGTCCGCTGAGTGAGCAGTACTTC.